This TCR beta chain was recovered during a study of technical replicates of blood from a handful of donors. CDR3 size: 14 residues. V lost 1 base and J lost 4, with 8 bases in between. Germline V gene sequence: CDR1 SGHRS, CDR2 YFSETQ. The data were produced by immunoSEQ multiplex PCR, yet TCRdb's version contains in-frame clones alone and is incomplete. The data contain around 100,000 clones, 95% to 96% of them singletons. The V gene is TRBV5-1, the J gene TRBJ1-4; no reliable D call. Sequencing input: T cells isolated from PBMCs. The source of this sequence is a human donor in good health. The CDR3 sequence: CASSLIGINEKLFF. CDR3 in DNA: TGCGCCAGCAGCTTGATTGGCATTAATGAAAAACTGTTTTTT.